These T cell receptor beta chains were read from a single sample in a study of T cell changes during pregnancy in multiple sclerosis. The data were produced by immunoSEQ multiplex PCR, yet TCRdb's version contains in-frame clones alone and is incomplete. Of under 50,000 clones listed, 90% to 95% were seen once; the top ten hold roughly 4%. The sample was CD8+ T cells from peripheral blood mononuclear cells, taken in the first trimester of pregnancy. The receptors shown here come from a female donor with multiple sclerosis, enrolled in a pregnancy study. CDR3s include the opening cysteine and the closing phenylalanine or tryptophan. The order of the fields is J gene, V gene, clone size, CDR3 protein. Clone size, where shown, is once, few, many, or a class for clones that have expanded.

>TRBJ1-2|TRBV7-9|NA
CASSLVSLLTDGYTF
>TRBJ1-2|TRBV19|NA
CASSILRQGSDGYTF
>TRBJ1-1|TRBV2|NA
CASINRLLNTEAFF
>TRBJ2-5|TRBV5-1|NA
CASSLAGGQETQYF
>TRBJ1-1|TRBV9|NA
CASSALGGTEAFF
>TRBJ2-1|TRBV25-1|NA
CASSLPGQNNEQFF
>TRBJ2-2|TRBV5-1|NA
CASSFTVTGELFF
>TRBJ2-1|TRBV4-1|NA
CASSQDVSGGYNEQFF
>TRBJ1-2|TRBV25-1|NA
CASSEPRMHYGYTF
>TRBJ2-7|TRBV7-2|NA
CASSSAGEQYF
>TRBJ2-1|TRBV27|NA
CASSLYNNEQFF
>TRBJ2-7|TRBV7-8|NA
CASSPGTGNSYEQYF
>TRBJ2-3|TRBV15|NA
CATSPSEDAGSTDTQYF
>TRBJ2-2|TRBV7-9|NA
CASSYDNPGELFF
>TRBJ1-1|TRBV2|NA
CASSLRGFDTEAFF
>TRBJ1-2|TRBV6-5|NA
CASSYSGTGYTF
>TRBJ1-5|TRBV27|NA
CASSLGRGQPQHF
>TRBJ2-7|TRBV29-1|few
CSAGPSGAPYEQYF
>TRBJ2-1|TRBV11-3|NA
CASSPGTGRVNEQFF
>TRBJ2-3|TRBV9|NA
CASSLGLAGETDTQYF
>TRBJ2-7|TRBV27|NA
CASSLQTSGSYEQYF
>TRBJ2-2|TRBV30|few
CAWGGGRDLTGELFF
>TRBJ2-7|TRBV18|NA
CASSPRDRGLPYEQYF
>TRBJ1-2|TRBV15|NA
CATSGGATYGYTF
>TRBJ1-1|TRBV7-8|NA
CASSLGVGDTKNTEAFF
>TRBJ1-1|TRBV4-1|NA
CASSQGTGGLTEAFF
>TRBJ1-5|TRBV21-1|few
CASSKNGRGSPQHF
>TRBJ1-1|TRBV14|NA
CASLAGQDTEAFF
>TRBJ2-1|TRBV14|NA
CASSQGIVSVNEQFF
>TRBJ1-1|TRBV5-1|NA
CASSLGDSEAFF
>TRBJ2-5|TRBV7-9|NA
CASSPSGREVRGETQYF
>TRBJ2-3|TRBV6-4|NA
CASSPGEGADTQYF
>TRBJ1-5|TRBV4-1|NA
CASSQSRGDQPQHF
>TRBJ1-1|TRBV11-2|few
CATTGTEAFF
>TRBJ2-1|TRBV19|NA
CASSIGDRPYNEQFF
>TRBJ2-1|TRBV28|NA
CASRTGHRGNEQFF
>TRBJ2-7|TRBV7-9|once
CASSSEAGTTVQDYEQYF
>TRBJ2-1|TRBV5-1|NA
CASSFRQGAFGNEQFF
>TRBJ1-5|TRBV19|NA
CASSIGGGAGGNQPQHF
>TRBJ2-2|TRBV9|once
CASSVATGLNTGELFF
>TRBJ1-4|TRBV9|NA
CASSVGQGNEKLFF
>TRBJ2-7|TRBV27|NA
CASSLFGGGPVNEQYF
>TRBJ2-7|TRBV5-4|NA
CASSLGDRGFNYEQYF
>TRBJ2-1|TRBV19|NA
CASSIYVYNEQFF
>TRBJ1-2|TRBV7-2|NA
CASSERGTVDNYGYTF
>TRBJ2-1|TRBV20-1|NA
CSARAPQQFF
>TRBJ2-1|TRBV27|NA
CASSFYEGGPNEQFF
>TRBJ1-2|TRBV29-1|NA
CSVEPGQNTHGYTF
>TRBJ2-4|TRBV10-1|once
CASRTGVLGTKNIQYF
>TRBJ2-7|TRBV6-1|NA
CASSVYSIIPYEQYF
>TRBJ1-1|TRBV2|NA
CASSGKKGTGSTEAFF